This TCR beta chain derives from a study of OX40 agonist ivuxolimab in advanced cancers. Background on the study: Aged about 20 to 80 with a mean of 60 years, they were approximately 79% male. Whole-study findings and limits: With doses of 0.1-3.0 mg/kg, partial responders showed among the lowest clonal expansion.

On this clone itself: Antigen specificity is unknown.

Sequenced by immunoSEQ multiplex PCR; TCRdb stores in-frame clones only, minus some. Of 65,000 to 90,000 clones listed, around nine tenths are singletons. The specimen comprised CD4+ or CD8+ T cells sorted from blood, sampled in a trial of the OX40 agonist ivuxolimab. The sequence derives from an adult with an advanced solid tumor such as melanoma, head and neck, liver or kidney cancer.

CDR3 protein: CASSLTESSYEQYF. The CDR3 nucleotides read TGCGCCAGCAGTCTTACCGAGAGCTCCTACGAGCAGTACTTC. The rearrangement uses TRBV5-1 and TRBJ2-7; unclear D gene. Trimming stripped 5 bases from V and 0 bases from J, with 12 bases between. The CDR3 sequence is 14 residues long. Germline V lookup: CDR1 SGHRS, CDR2 YFSETQ.